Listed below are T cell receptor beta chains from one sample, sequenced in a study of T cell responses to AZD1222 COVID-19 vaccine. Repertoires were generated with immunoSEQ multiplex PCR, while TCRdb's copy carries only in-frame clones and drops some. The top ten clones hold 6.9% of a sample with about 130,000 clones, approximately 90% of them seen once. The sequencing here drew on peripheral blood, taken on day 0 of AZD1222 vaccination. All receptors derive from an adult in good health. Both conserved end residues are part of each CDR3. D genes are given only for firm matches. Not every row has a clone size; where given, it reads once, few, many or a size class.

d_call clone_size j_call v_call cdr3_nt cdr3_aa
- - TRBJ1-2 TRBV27 TGTGCCAGCAGTTTATCGGGACGGCCCTATGGCTACACCTTC CASSLSGRPYGYTF
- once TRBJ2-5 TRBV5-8 TGTGCCAGCAGCCTCTACGGACAGCTTGCCCAAGAGACCCAGTACTTC CASSLYGQLAQETQYF
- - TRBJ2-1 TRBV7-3 TGTGCCAGCAGCTTAATGGCCCCGGGGAATGAGCAGTTCTTC CASSLMAPGNEQFF
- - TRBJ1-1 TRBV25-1 TGTGCCAGCAGTCTTTACACTGAAGCTTTCTTT CASSLYTEAFF
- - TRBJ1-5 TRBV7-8 TGTGCCAGCAGCAGGGACACCTCAGCGGATCAGCCCCAGCATTTT CASSRDTSADQPQHF
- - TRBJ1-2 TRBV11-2 TGTGCCAGCAGCTCTCCACAGGGATATGGCTACACCTTC CASSSPQGYGYTF
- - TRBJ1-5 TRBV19 TGTGCCAGTAGTTCTCGGGTTTTTAATACTCAGCCCCAGCATTTT CASSSRVFNTQPQHF
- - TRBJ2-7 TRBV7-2 TGTGCCAGCAGCTTTAAAATGGCAATGGAGCAGTACTTC CASSFKMAMEQYF
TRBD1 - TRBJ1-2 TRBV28 TGTGCCAGCAGTTCAGGGGGACTCCAAACTAACTATGGCTACACCTTC CASSSGGLQTNYGYTF
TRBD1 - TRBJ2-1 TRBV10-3 TGTGCCATCAGTGAGTCGGGCAGGGGGCGCGATGAGCAGTTCTTC CAISESGRGRDEQFF
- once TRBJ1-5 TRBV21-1 TGTGCCGAGTTGCCAGAGTGGCAGCCCCAGCATTTT CAELPEWQPQHF
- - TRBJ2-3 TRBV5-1 TGCGCCAGCAGCTTTTGGGGTGATACGCAGTATTTT CASSFWGDTQYF
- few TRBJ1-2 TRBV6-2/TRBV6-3 TGTGCCAGCGGTTTGACAATCTATGGCTACACCTTC CASGLTIYGYTF
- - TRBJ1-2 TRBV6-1 TGTGCCAGCAGTGAACAGCGGGACCCCGACCGGGATGACGGCTACACCTTC CASSEQRDPDRDDGYTF
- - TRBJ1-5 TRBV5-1 TGCGCCAGCAGCTTATCCGGGGTTAGCAATCAGCCCCAGCATTTT CASSLSGVSNQPQHF
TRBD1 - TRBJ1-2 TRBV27 TGTGCCAGCAGTTACCTCCCGACAGGGAGTAAGGGCTACACCTTC CASSYLPTGSKGYTF
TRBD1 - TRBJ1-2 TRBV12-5 TGTGCTAGTGGTCCAGGACAGGGCCGCGGCTACACCTTC CASGPGQGRGYTF
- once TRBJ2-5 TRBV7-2 TGTGCCAGCAGCCCTGCTCGGGCCCAAGAGACCCAGTACTTC CASSPARAQETQYF